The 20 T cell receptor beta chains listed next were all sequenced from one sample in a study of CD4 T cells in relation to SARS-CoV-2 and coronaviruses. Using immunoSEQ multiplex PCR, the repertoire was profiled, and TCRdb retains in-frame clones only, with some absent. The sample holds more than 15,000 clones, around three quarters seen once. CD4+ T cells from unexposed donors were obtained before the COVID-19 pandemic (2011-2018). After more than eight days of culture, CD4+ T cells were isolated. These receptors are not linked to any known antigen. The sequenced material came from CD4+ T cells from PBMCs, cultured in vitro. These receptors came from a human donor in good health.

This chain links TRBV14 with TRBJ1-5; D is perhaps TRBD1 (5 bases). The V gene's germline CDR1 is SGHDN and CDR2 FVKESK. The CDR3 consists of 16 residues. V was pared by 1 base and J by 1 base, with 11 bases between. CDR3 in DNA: TGTGCCAGCAGCCAAGGGGGGGTGGGAAGCAATCAGCCCCAGCATTTT. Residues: CASSQGGVGSNQPQHF.

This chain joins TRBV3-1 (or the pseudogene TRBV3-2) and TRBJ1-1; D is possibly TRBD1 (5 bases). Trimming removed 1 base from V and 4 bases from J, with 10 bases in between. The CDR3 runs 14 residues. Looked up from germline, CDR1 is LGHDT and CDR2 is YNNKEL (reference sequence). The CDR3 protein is CASSQVQGITEAFF. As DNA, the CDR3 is TGTGCCAGCAGCCAAGTTCAGGGCATCACTGAAGCTTTCTTT.

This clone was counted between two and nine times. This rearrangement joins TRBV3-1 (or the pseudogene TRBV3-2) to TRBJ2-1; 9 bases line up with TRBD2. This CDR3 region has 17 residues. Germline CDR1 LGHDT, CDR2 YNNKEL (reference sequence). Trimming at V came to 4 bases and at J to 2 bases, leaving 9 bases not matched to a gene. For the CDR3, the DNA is TGTGCCAGCAGCCCCGGGCTTGCGGGAGGGCCCTACAATGAGCAGTTCTTC. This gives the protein CASSPGLAGGPYNEQFF.

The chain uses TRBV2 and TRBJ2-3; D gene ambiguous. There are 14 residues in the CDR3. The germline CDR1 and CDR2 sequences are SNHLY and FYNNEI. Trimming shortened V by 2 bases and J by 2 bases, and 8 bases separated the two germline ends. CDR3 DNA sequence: TGTGCCAGCAGTGAAATCGTACTCACAGATACGCAGTATTTT. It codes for CASSEIVLTDTQYF.

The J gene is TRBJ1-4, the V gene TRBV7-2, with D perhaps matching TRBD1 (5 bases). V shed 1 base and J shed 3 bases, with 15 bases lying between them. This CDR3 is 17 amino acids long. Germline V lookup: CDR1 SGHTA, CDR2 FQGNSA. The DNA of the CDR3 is TGTGCCAGCAGCTTAGTGGGGACGGCACCCGCTAATGAAAAACTGTTTTTT. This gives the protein CASSLVGTAPANEKLFF.

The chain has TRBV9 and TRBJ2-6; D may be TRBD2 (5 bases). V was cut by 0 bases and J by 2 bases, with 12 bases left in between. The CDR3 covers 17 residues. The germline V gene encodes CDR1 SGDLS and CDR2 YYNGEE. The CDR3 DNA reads TGTGCCAGCAGCGTAGCTAGAGAGCGGACTGGGGCCAACGTCCTGACTTTC. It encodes CASSVARERTGANVLTF.

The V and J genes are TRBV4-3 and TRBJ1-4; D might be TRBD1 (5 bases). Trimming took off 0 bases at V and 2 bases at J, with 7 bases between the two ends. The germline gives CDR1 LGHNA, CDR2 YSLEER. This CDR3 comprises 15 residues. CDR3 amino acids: CASSQEGGTNEKLFF. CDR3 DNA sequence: TGCGCCAGCAGCCAAGAGGGGGGGACTAATGAAAAACTGTTTTTT.

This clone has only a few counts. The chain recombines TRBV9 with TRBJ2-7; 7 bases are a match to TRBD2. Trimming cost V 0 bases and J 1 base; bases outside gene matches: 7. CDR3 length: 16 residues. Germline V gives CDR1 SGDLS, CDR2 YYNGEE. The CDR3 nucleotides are TGTGCCAGCAGCGTAGGCGGGGGTTCAGGGTCCTACGAGCAGTACTTC. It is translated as CASSVGGGSGSYEQYF.

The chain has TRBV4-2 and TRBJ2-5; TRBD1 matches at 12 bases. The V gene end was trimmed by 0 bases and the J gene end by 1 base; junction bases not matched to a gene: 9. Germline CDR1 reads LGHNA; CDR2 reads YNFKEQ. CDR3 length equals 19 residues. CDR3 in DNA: TGTGCCAGCAGCCAAGACTCCGGGACAGGGGGCCAGGGCCAAGAGACCCAGTACTTC. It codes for CASSQDSGTGGQGQETQYF.

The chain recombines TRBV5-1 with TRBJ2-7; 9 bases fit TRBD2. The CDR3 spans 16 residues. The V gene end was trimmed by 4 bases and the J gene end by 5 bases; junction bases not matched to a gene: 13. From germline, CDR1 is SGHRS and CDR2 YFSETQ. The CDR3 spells CASSPDPGLAAHEQYF. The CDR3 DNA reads TGCGCCAGCAGCCCGGACCCGGGACTAGCCGCGCACGAGCAGTACTTC.

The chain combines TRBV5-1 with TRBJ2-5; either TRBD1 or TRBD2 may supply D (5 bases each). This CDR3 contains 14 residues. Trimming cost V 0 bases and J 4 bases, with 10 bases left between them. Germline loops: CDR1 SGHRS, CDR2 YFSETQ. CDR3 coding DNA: TGCGCCAGCAGCTTGGTAGAGGGGATAGAGACCCAGTACTTC. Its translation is CASSLVEGIETQYF.

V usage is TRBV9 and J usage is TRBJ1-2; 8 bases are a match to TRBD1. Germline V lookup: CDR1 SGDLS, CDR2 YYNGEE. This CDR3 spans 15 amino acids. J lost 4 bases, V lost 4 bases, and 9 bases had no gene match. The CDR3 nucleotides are TGTGCCAGCAGCCCAGGGGCAGGGGGCGCCTATGGCTACACCTTC. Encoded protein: CASSPGAGGAYGYTF.

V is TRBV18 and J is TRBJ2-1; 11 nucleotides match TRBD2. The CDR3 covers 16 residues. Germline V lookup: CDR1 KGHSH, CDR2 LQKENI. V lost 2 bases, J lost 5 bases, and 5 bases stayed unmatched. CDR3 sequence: CASSPKLAGENNEQFF. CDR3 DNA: TGTGCCAGCTCACCAAAACTAGCGGGGGAAAACAATGAGCAGTTCTTC.

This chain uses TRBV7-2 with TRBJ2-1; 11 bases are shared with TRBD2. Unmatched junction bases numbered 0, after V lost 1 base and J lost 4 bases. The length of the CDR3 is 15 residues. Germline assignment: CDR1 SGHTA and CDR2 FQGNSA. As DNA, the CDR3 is TGTGCCAGCAGCTTAGGACTAGCGGGGTACAATGAGCAGTTCTTC. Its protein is CASSLGLAGYNEQFF.

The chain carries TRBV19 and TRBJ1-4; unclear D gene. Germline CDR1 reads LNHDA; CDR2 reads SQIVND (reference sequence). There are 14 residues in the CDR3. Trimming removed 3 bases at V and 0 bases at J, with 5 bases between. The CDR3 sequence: CASSMQATNEKLFF. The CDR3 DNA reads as TGTGCCAGTAGTATGCAAGCAACTAATGAAAAACTGTTTTTT.

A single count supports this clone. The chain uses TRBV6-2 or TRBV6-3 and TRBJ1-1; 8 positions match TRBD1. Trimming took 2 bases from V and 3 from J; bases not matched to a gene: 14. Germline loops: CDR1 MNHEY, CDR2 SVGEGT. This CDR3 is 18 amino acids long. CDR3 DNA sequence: TGTGCCAGCAGTTACCCCCGTCCCGGGACAGGAGCGGACACTGAAGCTTTCTTT. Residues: CASSYPRPGTGADTEAFF.

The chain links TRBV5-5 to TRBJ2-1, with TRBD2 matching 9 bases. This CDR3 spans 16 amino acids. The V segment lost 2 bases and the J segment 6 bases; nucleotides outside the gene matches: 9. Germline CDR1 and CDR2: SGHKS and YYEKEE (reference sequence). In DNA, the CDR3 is TGTGCCAGCAGCTTTGGCGGGGGGGCTGTGGGCAATGAGCAGTTCTTC. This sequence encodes CASSFGGGAVGNEQFF.

CDR3 loop: CASSRTSGEETQYF. In DNA, the CDR3 is TGTGCCAGTAGCCGAACTAGCGGGGAAGAGACCCAGTACTTC. The rearrangement uses TRBV19 and TRBJ2-5; 10 bases map to TRBD2. The V and J ends lost 6 bases and 3 bases, in that order; junction bases with no gene match: 4. From germline, CDR1 is LNHDA and CDR2 SQIVND (reference sequence). This CDR3 is 14 amino acids long.

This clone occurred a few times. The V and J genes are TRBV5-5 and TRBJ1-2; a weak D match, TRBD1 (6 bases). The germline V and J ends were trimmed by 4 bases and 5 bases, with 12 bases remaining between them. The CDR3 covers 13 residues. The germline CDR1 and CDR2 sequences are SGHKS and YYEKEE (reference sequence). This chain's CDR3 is CASSPEGGYGYTF. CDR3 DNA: TGTGCCAGCAGCCCGGAGGGGGGGTATGGCTACACCTTC.

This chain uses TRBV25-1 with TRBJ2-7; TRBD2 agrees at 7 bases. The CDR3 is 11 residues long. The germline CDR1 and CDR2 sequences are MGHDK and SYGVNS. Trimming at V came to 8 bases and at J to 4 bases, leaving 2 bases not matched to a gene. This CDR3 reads CASGGGYEQYF. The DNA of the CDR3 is TGTGCCAGCGGGGGGGGTTACGAGCAGTACTTC.